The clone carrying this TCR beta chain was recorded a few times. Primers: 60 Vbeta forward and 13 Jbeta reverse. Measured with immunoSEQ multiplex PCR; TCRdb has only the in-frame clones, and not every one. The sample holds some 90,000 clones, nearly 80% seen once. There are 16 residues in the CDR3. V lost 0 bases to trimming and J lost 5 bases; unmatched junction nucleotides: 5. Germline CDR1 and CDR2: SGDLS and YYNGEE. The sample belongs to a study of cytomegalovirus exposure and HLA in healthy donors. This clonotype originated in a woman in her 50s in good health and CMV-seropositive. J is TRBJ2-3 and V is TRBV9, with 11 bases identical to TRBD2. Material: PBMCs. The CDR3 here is CASSVVAGGPGDTQYF. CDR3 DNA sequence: TGTGCCAGCAGCGTAGTAGCGGGAGGGCCGGGAGATACGCAGTATTTT. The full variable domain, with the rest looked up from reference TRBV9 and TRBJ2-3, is DSGVTQTPKHLITATGQRVTLRCSPRSGDLSVYWYQQSLDQGLQFLIQYYNGEERAKGNILERFSAQQFPDLHSELNLSSLELGDSALYFCASSVVAGGPGDTQYFGPGTRLTVL.